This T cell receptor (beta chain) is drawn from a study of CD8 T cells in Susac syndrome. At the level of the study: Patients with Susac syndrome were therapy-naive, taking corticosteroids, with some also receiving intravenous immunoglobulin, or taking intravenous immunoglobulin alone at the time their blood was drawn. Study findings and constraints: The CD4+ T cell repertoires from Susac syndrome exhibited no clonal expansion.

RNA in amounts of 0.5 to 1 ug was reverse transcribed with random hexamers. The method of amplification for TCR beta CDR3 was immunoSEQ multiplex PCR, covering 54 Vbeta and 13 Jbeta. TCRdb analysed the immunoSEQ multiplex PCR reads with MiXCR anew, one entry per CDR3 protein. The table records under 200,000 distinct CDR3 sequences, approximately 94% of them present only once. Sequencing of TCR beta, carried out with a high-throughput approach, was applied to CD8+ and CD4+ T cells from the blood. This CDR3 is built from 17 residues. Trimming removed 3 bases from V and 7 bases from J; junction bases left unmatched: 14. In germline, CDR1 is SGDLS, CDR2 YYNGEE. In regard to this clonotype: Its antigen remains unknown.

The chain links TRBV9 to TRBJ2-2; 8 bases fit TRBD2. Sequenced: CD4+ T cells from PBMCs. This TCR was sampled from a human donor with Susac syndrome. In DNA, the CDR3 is TGTGCCAGCAGCGACCGTCGTGCCGGGGGGGCCGGCGGGGAGCTGTTTTTT. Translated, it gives CASSDRRAGGAGGELFF.